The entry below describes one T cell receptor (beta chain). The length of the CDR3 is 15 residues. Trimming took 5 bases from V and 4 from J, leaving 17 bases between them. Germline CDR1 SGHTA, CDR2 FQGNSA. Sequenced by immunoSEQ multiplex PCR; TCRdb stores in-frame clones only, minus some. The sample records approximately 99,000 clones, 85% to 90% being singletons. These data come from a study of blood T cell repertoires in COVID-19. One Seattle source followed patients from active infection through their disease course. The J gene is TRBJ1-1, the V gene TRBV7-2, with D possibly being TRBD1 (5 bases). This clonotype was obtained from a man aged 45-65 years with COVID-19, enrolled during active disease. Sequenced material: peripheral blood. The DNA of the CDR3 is TGTGCCAGCAGCCCGGTCGGGGGGTCGGGCACTGAAGCTTTCTTT. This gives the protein CASSPVGGSGTEAFF.